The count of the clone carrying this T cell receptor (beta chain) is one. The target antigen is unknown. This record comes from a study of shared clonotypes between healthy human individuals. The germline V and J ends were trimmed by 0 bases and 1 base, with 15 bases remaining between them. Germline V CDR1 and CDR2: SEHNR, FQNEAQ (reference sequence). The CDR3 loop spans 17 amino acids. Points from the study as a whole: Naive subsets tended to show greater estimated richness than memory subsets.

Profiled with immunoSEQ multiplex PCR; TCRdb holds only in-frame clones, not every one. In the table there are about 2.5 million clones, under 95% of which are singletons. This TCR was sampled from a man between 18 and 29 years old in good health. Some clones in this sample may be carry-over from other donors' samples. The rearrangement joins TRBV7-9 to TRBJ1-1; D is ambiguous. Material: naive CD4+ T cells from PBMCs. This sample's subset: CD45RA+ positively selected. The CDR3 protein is CASSLALGRLANTEAFF. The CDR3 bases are TGTGCCAGCAGCTTAGCGCTGGGCAGGTTGGCGAACACTGAAGCTTTCTTT.